A selection of T cell receptor beta chains follows, all from one sample in a study of blood T cell repertoires in COVID-19. Only in-frame clones appear in the TCRdb table, and some are missing; sequencing was by immunoSEQ multiplex PCR. The repertoire holds over 200,000 clones, with over 70% as singletons. The specimen was peripheral blood. These receptors were taken from an elderly man with acute or convalescent COVID-19. The CDR3 runs from the conserved cysteine through the conserved F or W. A D gene is named only where the DNA matches it firmly.

D gene | V gene | CDR3 length | CDR3 protein
. | TRBV5-4 | 13 | CASSLETSYEQYF
TRBD1 | TRBV29-1 | 12 | CSVTGGTDTQYF
TRBD1 | TRBV28 | 17 | CASRGMDRGLLVRGAFF
TRBD1 | TRBV18 | 12 | CASSDRDTEAFF
TRBD2 | TRBV19 | 17 | CASSIAGGFLGGNEQFF
TRBD2 | TRBV27 | 17 | CASSLRGIAGTQETQYF
TRBD2 | TRBV7-9 | 13 | CASSLAGGNEQFF
. | TRBV3-1/TRBV3-2 | 12 | CASSQVIETQYF
TRBD2 | TRBV10-3 | 16 | CAISGAGGPATGELFF
. | TRBV28 | 16 | CASNSPGAGGNQPQHF
. | TRBV10-3 | 13 | CAISGATTYGYTF
. | TRBV25-1 | 14 | CASSETALNTEAFF
. | TRBV11-2 | 13 | CASSRGSKETQYF
. | TRBV7-3 | 15 | CASSPDPVGAKEQYF
. | TRBV5-4 | 15 | CASSTGQIRTGELFF
. | TRBV30 | 14 | CAWSAQAYNSPLHF
. | TRBV5-1 | 15 | CASTGDTSPADTQYF
. | TRBV3-1/TRBV3-2 | 14 | CASSWLGDSGEQYF
TRBD2 | TRBV6-5 | 14 | CASEGGANTGELFF
. | TRBV7-2 | 16 | CASSLAGQSFREPQHF
TRBD1 | TRBV3-1/TRBV3-2 | 13 | CASSRGRDQPQHF
. | TRBV24-1 | 14 | CATSDLGGYNEQFF
. | TRBV4-1 | 15 | CASSQDPQNTMGYTF
. | TRBV5-8 | 14 | CASSLGGLAQPQHF
TRBD2 | TRBV5-4 | 14 | CASSLLGGSETQYF
. | TRBV10-3 | 15 | CAISDKRTANTEAFF
. | TRBV7-9 | 16 | CASSLIQNSGANVLTF
. | TRBV11-2 | 11 | CASSFPGEQYF
TRBD2 | TRBV9 | 14 | CASSVGGSGGELFF
. | TRBV18 | 14 | CASSPIFQQETQYF
TRBD2 | TRBV5-1 | 18 | CASSLWGTSGRGSDTQYF
. | TRBV7-2 | 14 | CASSLDTYSYEQYF
. | TRBV9 | 15 | CASSVSGARTDTQYF
. | TRBV27 | 13 | CASSFIARETQYF
. | TRBV11-2 | 17 | CASSLDRLTREYNGYTF
TRBD2 | TRBV3-1/TRBV3-2 | 16 | CASSKRLAGNTDTQYF
. | TRBV29-1 | 13 | CSAGVSGVNEQFF
TRBD1 | TRBV28 | 15 | CASSLHGTANEKLFF
. | TRBV5-1 | 14 | CASRAYVLSSPLHF
TRBD1 | TRBV29-1 | 15 | CSARTGGASGYGYTF
. | TRBV11-2 | 15 | CASSHRGPSTDTQYF